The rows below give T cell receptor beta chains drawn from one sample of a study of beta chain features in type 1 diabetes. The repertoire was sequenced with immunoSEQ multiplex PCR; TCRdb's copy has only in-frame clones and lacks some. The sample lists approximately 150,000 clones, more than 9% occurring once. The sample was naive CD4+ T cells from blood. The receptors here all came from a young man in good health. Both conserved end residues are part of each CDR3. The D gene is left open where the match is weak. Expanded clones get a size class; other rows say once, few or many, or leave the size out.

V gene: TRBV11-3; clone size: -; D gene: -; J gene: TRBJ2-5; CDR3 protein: CASSLRDRETQYF; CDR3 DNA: TGTGCCAGCAGCTTGAGGGATCGAGAGACCCAGTACTTC
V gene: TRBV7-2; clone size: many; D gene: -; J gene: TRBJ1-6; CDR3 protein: CASSQGQSHPLHF; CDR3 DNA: TGTGCCAGCAGCCAGGGACAATCTCACCCCCTCCACTTT
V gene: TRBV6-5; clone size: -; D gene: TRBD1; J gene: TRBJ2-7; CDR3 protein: CASSSQGSSYEQYF; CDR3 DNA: TGTGCCAGCAGCTCACAGGGGTCCTCCTACGAGCAGTACTTC
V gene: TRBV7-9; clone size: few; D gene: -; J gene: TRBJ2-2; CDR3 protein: CASSRGTLNTGELFF; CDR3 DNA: TGTGCCAGCAGCCGCGGGACTCTGAACACCGGGGAGCTGTTTTTT
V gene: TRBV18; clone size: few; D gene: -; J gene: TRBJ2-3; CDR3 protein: CASSFGHPSLDTQYF; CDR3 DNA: TGTGCCAGCTCGTTCGGACACCCTTCCTTAGATACGCAGTATTTT
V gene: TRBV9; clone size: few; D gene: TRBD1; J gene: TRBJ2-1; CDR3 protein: CASSAPGGPYNEQFF; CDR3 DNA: TGTGCCAGCAGCGCCCCAGGGGGCCCCTACAATGAGCAGTTCTTC
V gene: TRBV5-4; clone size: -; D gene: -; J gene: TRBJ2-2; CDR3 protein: CASSRVQGSNTGELFF; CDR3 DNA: TGTGCCAGCAGCCGGGTGCAGGGTTCGAACACCGGGGAGCTGTTTTTT
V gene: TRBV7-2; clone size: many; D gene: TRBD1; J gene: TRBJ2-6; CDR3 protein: CASRDRDSGANVLTF; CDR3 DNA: TGTGCCAGCAGGGACAGGGACTCTGGGGCCAACGTCCTGACTTTC
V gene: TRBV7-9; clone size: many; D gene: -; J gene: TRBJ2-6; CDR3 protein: CASSPLRSSGANVLTF; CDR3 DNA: TGTGCCAGCAGCCCGTTGAGGTCCTCTGGGGCCAACGTCCTGACTTTC
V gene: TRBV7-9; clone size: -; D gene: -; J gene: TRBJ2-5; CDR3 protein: CASSSLRETQYF; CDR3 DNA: TGTGCCAGCAGCTCCCTGAGGGAGACCCAGTACTTC
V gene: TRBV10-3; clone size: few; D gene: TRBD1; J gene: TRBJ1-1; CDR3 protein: CAIKRQGEDTEAFF; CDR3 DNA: TGTGCCATCAAGAGACAGGGGGAGGACACTGAAGCTTTCTTT
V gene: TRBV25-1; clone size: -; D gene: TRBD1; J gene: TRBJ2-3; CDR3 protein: CASKMTGTDTQYF; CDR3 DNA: TGTGCCAGCAAGATGACAGGGACAGATACGCAGTATTTT
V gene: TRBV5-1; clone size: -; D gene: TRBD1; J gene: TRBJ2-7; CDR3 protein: CASSFSGGYEQYF; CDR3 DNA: TGCGCCAGCAGCTTTTCAGGGGGCTACGAGCAGTACTTC
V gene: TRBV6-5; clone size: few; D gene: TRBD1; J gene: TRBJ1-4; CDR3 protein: CASSDGTANEKLFF; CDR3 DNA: TGTGCCAGCAGTGACGGGACAGCGAATGAAAAACTGTTTTTT
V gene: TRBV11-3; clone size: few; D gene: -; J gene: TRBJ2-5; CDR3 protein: CASSSRTGTETQYF; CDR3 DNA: TGTGCCAGCAGCTCACGTACAGGGACGGAGACCCAGTACTTC
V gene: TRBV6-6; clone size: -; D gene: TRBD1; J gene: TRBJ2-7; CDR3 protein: CASSSYAGQGNYEQYF; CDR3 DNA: TGTGCCAGCAGTTCTTACGCGGGACAGGGTAACTACGAGCAGTACTTC
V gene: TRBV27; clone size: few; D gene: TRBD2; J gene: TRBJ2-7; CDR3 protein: CASSFRRLAGGTPYEQYF; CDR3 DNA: TGTGCCAGCAGTTTCCGAAGGCTAGCGGGGGGGACGCCCTACGAGCAGTACTTC
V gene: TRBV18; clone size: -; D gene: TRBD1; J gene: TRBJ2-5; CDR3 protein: CASSALGTGVQETQYF; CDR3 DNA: TGTGCCAGCTCAGCTCTCGGGACAGGAGTTCAAGAGACCCAGTACTTC
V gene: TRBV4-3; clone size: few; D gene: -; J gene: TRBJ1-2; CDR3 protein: CASSQEQGNYGYTF; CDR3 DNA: TGCGCCAGCAGCCAAGAGCAGGGAAACTATGGCTACACCTTC
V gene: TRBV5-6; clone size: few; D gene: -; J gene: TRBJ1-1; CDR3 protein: CASSLNRLNTEAFF; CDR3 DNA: TGTGCCAGCAGCTTGAACAGGTTGAACACTGAAGCTTTCTTT
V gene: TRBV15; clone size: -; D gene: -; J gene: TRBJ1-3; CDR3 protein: CATSRDGLEAGNTIYF; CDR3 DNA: TGTGCCACCAGCAGAGATGGGCTGGAGGCTGGAAACACCATATATTTT
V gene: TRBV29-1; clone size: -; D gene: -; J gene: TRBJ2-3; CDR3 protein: CSVEVPPSTDTQYF; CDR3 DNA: TGCAGCGTTGAAGTCCCTCCTAGCACAGATACGCAGTATTTT
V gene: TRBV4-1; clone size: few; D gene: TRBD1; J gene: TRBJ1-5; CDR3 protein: CASHRPGQGLNISNQPQHF; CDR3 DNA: TGCGCCAGCCACAGACCGGGACAGGGATTGAATATTAGCAATCAGCCCCAGCATTTT
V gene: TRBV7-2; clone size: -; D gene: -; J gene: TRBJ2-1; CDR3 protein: CASSPSTRSYNEQFF; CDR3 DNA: TGTGCCAGCAGCCCCTCCACTCGGTCCTACAATGAGCAGTTCTTC
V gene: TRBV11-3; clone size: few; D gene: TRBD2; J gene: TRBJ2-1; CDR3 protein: CASSPTTSGGGNEQFF; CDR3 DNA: TGTGCCAGCAGCCCTACGACTAGCGGGGGGGGCAATGAGCAGTTCTTC
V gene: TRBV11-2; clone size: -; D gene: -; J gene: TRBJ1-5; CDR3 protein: CASSLDLGGEQPQHF; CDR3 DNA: TGTGCCAGCAGCTTAGATCTAGGGGGGGAGCAGCCCCAGCATTTT
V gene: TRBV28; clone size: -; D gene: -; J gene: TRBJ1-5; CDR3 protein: CASSLGGDSNQPQHF; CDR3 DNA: TGTGCCAGCAGTTTAGGCGGGGATAGCAATCAGCCCCAGCATTTT
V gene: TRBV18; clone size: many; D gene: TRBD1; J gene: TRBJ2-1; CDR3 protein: CASSPGTASNEQFF; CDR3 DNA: TGTGCCAGCTCACCCGGGACAGCGAGCAATGAGCAGTTCTTC
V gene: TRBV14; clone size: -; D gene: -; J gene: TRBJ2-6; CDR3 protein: CASSQGSPGANVLTF; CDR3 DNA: TGTGCCAGCAGCCAAGGTAGCCCTGGGGCCAACGTCCTGACTTTC
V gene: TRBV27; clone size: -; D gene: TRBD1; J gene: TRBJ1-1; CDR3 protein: CASSLRGTGTLNTEAFF; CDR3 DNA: TGTGCCAGCAGCCTAAGAGGGACAGGGACCCTAAACACTGAAGCTTTCTTT
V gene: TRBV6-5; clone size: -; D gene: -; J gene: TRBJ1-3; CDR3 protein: CASSYSDGTGNTIYF; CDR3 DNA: TGTGCCAGCAGTTACTCGGACGGGACTGGAAACACCATATATTTT
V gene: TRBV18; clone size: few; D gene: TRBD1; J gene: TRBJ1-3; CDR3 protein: CASSPSDRGRGNTIYF; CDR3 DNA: TGTGCCAGCTCACCTTCGGACAGGGGGCGTGGAAACACCATATATTTT
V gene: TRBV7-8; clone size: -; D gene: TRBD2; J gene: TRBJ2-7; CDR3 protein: CASSTLAGSTYEQYF; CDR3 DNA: TGTGCCAGCAGCACCTTAGCGGGGTCAACCTACGAGCAGTACTTC
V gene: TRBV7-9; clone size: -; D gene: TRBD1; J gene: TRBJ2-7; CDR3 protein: CASRGDSSYEQYF; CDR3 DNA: TGTGCCAGCAGGGGGGACAGCTCCTACGAGCAGTACTTC
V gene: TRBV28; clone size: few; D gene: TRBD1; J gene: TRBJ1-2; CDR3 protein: CASGTGAYGYTF; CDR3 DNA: TGTGCCAGCGGGACAGGGGCCTATGGCTACACCTTC
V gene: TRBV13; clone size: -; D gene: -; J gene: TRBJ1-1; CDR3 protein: CASSPRRTRGWTPEAFF; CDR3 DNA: TGTGCCAGCAGCCCTCGTCGGACGCGGGGCTGGACTCCTGAAGCTTTCTTT
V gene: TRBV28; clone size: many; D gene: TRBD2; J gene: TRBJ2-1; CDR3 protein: CASTPGLAGGINEQFF; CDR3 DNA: TGTGCCAGCACCCCGGGACTAGCGGGGGGCATCAATGAGCAGTTCTTC
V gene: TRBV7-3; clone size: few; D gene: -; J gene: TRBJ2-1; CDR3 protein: CASSLNGGWNNEQFF; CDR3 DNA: TGTGCCAGCAGCTTAAACGGGGGTTGGAACAATGAGCAGTTCTTC
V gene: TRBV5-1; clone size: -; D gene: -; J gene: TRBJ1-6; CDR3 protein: CASSLAEGFALHF; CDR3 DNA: TGCGCCAGCAGCTTGGCTGAGGGCTTTGCCCTCCACTTT
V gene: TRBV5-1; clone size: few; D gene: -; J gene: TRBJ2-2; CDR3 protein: CASRDGDTGELFF; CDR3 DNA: TGCGCCAGCAGGGATGGAGACACCGGGGAGCTGTTTTTT
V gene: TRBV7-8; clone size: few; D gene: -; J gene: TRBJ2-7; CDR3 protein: CASSLTTSYEQYF; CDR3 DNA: TGTGCCAGCAGCTTAACGACATCTTACGAGCAGTACTTC
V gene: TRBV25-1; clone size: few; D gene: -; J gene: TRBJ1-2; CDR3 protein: CASSEWRYGYTF; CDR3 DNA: TGTGCCAGCAGTGAATGGCGGTATGGCTACACCTTC
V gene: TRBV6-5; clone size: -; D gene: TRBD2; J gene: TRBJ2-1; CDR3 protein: CASTLAGASYNEQFF; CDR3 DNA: TGTGCCAGCACGTTAGCGGGGGCCTCCTACAATGAGCAGTTCTTC
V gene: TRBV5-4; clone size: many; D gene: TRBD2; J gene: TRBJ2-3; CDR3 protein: CASSLAGGADTQYF; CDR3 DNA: TGTGCCAGCAGCTTGGCCGGGGGGGCAGATACGCAGTATTTT
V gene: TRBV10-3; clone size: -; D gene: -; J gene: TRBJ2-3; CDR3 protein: CAISARESHTNTQYF; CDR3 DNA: TGTGCCATCAGTGCTCGGGAAAGTCACACAAATACGCAGTATTTT
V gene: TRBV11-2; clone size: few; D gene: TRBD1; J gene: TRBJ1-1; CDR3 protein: CASSPGDRVRSTEAFF; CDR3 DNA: TGTGCCAGCAGCCCCGGGGACAGGGTGCGATCCACTGAAGCTTTCTTT
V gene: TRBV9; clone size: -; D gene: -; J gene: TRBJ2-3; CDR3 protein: CASSPRLTDTQYF; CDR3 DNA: TGTGCCAGCAGCCCCCGGTTGACAGATACGCAGTATTTT
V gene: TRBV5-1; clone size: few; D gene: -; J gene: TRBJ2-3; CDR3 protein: CASSSEGAIPDTQYF; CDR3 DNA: TGCGCCAGCAGCTCCGAAGGGGCGATACCAGATACGCAGTATTTT
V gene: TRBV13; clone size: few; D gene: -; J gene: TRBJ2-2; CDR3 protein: CASSYRTATGELFF; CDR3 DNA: TGTGCCAGCAGCTACCGGACAGCCACCGGGGAGCTGTTTTTT
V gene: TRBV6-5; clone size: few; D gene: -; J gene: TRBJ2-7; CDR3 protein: CASNDRRGITYEQYF; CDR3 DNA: TGTGCCAGCAACGACCGCCGGGGAATCACCTACGAGCAGTACTTC
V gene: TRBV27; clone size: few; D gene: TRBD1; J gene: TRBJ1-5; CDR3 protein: CASGASGTGPGGQPQHF; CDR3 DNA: TGTGCCAGCGGGGCCTCCGGGACAGGGCCCGGGGGGCAGCCCCAGCATTTT
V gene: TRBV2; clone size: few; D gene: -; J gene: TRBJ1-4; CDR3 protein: CASRDRSTNEKLFF; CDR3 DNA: TGTGCCAGCAGGGACAGATCAACTAATGAAAAACTGTTTTTT
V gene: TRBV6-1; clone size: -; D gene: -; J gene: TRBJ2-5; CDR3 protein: CASTGIEQETQYF; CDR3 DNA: TGTGCCAGTACAGGAATTGAACAAGAGACCCAGTACTTC
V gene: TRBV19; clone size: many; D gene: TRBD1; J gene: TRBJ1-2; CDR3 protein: CASGTGDYGYTF; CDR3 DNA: TGTGCCAGTGGAACAGGGGACTATGGCTACACCTTC
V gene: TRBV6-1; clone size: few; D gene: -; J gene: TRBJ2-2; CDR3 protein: CASSDRNTGELFF; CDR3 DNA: TGTGCCAGCAGTGACAGGAACACCGGGGAGCTGTTTTTT
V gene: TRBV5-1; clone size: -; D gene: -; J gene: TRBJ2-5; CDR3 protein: CASSSRSGEIETQYF; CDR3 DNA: TGCGCCAGCAGCTCGAGATCGGGGGAGATAGAGACCCAGTACTTC
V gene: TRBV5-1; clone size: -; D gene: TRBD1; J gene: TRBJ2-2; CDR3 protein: CASTRVGQSNTGELFF; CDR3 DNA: TGCGCCAGCACCAGAGTGGGACAGTCCAACACCGGGGAGCTGTTTTTT